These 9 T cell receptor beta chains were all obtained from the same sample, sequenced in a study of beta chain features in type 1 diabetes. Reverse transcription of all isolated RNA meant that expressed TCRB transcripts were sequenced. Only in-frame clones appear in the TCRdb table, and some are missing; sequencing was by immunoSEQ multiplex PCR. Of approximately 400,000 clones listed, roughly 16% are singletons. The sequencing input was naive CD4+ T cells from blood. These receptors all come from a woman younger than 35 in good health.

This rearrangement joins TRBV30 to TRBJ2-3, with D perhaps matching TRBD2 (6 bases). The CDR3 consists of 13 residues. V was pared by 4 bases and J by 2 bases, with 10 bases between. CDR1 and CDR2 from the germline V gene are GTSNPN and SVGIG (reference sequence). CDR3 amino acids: CAWKARDTDTQYF. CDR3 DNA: TGTGCCTGGAAGGCGCGGGACACAGATACGCAGTATTTT.

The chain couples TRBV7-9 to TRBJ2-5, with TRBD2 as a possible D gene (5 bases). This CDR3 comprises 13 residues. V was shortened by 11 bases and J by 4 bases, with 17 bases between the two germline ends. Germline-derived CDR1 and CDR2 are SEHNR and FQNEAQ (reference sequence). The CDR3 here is CAAGDRTPETQYF. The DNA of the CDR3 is TGTGCCGCGGGCGACCGGACGCCAGAGACCCAGTACTTC.

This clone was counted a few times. Here the CDR3 DNA reads TGCGCCAGCATCGAAGGAGGCACGGAGACCCAGTACTTC. This translates into CASIEGGTETQYF. V gene TRBV5-1 combines with J gene TRBJ2-5; a weak D match, TRBD2 (5 bases). V lost 6 bases to trimming and J lost 5 bases, with 14 bases between them. Germline V gene sequence: CDR1 SGHRS, CDR2 YFSETQ. The CDR3 length is 13 residues.

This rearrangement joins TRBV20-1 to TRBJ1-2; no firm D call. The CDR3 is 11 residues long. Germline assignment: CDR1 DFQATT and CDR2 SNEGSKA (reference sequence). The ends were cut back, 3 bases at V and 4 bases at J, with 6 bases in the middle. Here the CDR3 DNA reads TGCAGTGCTAGCGCCGGCTATGGCTACACCTTC. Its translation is CSASAGYGYTF.

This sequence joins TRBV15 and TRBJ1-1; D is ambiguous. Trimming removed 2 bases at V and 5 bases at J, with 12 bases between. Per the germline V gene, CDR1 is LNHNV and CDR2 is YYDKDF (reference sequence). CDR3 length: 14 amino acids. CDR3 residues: CATSRSPSGTEAFF. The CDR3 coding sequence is TGTGCCACCAGCAGATCCCCATCGGGGACTGAAGCTTTCTTT.

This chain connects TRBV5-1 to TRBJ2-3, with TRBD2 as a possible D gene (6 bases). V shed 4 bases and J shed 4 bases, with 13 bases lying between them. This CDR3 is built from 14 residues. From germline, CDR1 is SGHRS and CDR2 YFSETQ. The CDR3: CASSGGNGADTQYF. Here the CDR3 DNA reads TGCGCCAGCAGCGGAGGGAACGGGGCAGATACGCAGTATTTT.

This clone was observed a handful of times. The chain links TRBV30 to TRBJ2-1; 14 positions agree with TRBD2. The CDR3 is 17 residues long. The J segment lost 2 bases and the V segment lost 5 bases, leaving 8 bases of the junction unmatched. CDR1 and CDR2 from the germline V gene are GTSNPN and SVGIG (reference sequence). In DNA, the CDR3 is TGTGCCTGGTTACGCGGGACTAGCGGGGGAACCTACAATGAGCAGTTCTTC. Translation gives CAWLRGTSGGTYNEQFF.

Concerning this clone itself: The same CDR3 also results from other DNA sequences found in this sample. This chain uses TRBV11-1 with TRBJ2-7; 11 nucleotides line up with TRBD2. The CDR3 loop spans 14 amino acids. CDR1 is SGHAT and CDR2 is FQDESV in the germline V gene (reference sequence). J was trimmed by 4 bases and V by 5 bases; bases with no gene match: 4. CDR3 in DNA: TGTGCCAGCAGCCTACTAGCGGGAGCATACGAGCAGTACTTC. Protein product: CASSLLAGAYEQYF.

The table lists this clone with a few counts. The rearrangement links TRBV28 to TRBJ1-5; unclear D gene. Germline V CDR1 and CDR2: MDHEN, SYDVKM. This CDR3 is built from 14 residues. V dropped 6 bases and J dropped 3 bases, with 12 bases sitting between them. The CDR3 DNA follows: TGTGCCAGCAGGGTACAGAGTTCCAATCAGCCCCAGCATTTT. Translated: CASRVQSSNQPQHF.